The 25 T cell receptor beta chains presented below share a single source sample, sequenced in a study of immune evolution from preneoplasia to lung adenocarcinoma. Assay: immunoSEQ multiplex PCR; the TCRdb copy retains only in-frame clones and omits some. The sample shows under 8,500 clones, approximately 79% of them seen only once. Sequenced: FFPE minimally invasive lung adenocarcinoma tissue. These receptors all come from a person between 45 and 75 years old with lung adenocarcinoma.

V usage is TRBV2 and J usage is TRBJ1-6; 8 positions agree with TRBD1. Trimming cost V 10 bases and J 7 bases; bases outside gene matches: 9. The CDR3 consists of 14 residues. CDR1 SNHLY and CDR2 FYNNEI come from the germline V gene. CDR3 amino acids: CAIEGQGGNSPLHF. CDR3 DNA sequence: TGTGCCATCGAAGGACAGGGAGGCAATTCACCCCTCCACTTT. Combining the CDR3 with reference TRBV2 and TRBJ1-6 gives the whole variable domain EPEVTQTPSHQVTQMGQEVILRCVPISNHLYFYWYRQILGQKVEFLVSFYNNEISEKSEIFDDQFSVERPDGSNFTLKIRSTKLEDSAMYFCAIEGQGGNSPLHFGNGTRLTVT.

This sequence joins TRBV4-2 and TRBJ2-1; no definite D call. The length of the CDR3 is 15 residues. V lost 4 bases to trimming and J lost 5 bases, with 15 bases between them. From germline, CDR1 is LGHNA and CDR2 YNFKEQ. The CDR3, as DNA: TGTGCCAGCAGCCCTCGCCGGTCCTCTAACAATGAGCAGTTCTTC. This codes for CASSPRRSSNNEQFF.

This clone appeared a single time. J is TRBJ2-2 and V is TRBV2; maybe TRBD2 (6 bases). The CDR3 covers 14 residues. V was pared by 6 bases and J by 2 bases, with 10 bases between. Germline assignment: CDR1 SNHLY and CDR2 FYNNEI. CDR3 loop: CASRAGTNTGELFF. CDR3 nucleotide sequence: TGTGCCAGCAGGGCCGGGACTAACACCGGGGAGCTGTTTTTT.

This clone has just a few counts. The chain recombines TRBV30 with TRBJ2-7; 10 bases agree with TRBD1. The CDR3 runs to 11 residues. In germline, CDR1 is GTSNPN, CDR2 SVGIG (reference sequence). Losses at the gene ends were 5 bases for V and 7 bases for J; bases not matched to a gene: 2. Here the CDR3 reads CAWDRGLEQYF. DNA of the CDR3: TGTGCCTGGGACAGGGGGCTTGAGCAGTACTTC.

The CDR3 DNA reads as TGTGCCACCAGCAGAGCCCAGGGCCGCTCTTACGAGCAGTACTTC. Residues: CATSRAQGRSYEQYF. The rearrangement joins TRBV15 to TRBJ2-7; perhaps TRBD1 as D (5 bases). V was trimmed by 1 base and J by 4 bases, leaving 14 bases between them. Germline-derived CDR1 and CDR2 are LNHNV and YYDKDF (reference sequence). CDR3 length equals 15 residues.

The rearrangement uses TRBV2 and TRBJ1-5; no firm D call. The CDR3 contains 15 residues. Germline CDR1 is SNHLY and CDR2 is FYNNEI. The V and J ends lost 3 bases and 0 bases respectively, with 9 bases between them. CDR3 residues: CASSDEVYSNQPQHF. The CDR3 DNA reads as TGTGCCAGCAGTGATGAGGTTTATAGCAATCAGCCCCAGCATTTT.

The V gene is TRBV28, the J gene TRBJ2-5; 8 positions match TRBD2. The CDR3 is made up of 15 amino acids. V shed 6 bases and J 5 bases; nucleotides not matched to a gene: 11. Germline V CDR1 and CDR2: MDHEN, SYDVKM. CDR3 DNA: TGTGCCAGCAGCCCGACTAGCGCCCCCCGTGAGACCCAGTACTTC. Its protein is CASSPTSAPRETQYF. Full variable domain (missing parts from reference TRBV28 and TRBJ2-5): DVKVTQSSRYLVKRTGEKVFLECVQDMDHENMFWYRQDPGLGLRLIYFSYDVKMKEKGDIPEGYSVSREKKERFSLILESASTNQTSMYLCASSPTSAPRETQYFGPGTRLLVL.

This chain uses TRBV11-1 with TRBJ1-1; D remains unclear. The V gene's germline CDR1 is SGHAT and CDR2 FQDESV (reference sequence). Deletions cut 5 bases from V and 8 bases from J, with 15 bases between. This CDR3 is 13 amino acids long. The CDR3 spells CASSVGPRLEAFF. CDR3 in DNA: TGTGCCAGCAGCGTGGGTCCACGCCTCGAAGCTTTCTTT.

The gene calls are TRBV18 and TRBJ1-4; 8 bases line up with TRBD1. The CDR3 is 14 amino acids. The trim removed 2 bases at V and 7 bases at J, leaving 3 bases unmatched. CDR1 is KGHSH, CDR2 LQKENI, per germline. The CDR3 coding sequence is TGTGCCAGCTCACCATCCAGGGGGCCTGAAAAACTGTTTTTT. It codes for CASSPSRGPEKLFF.

DNA of the CDR3: TGTGCCAGCAGCCCCCAAACAGGACAAACCTACGAGCAGTACTTC. It is translated as CASSPQTGQTYEQYF. The chain employs TRBV7-2 and TRBJ2-7; a possible D gene is TRBD1 (5 bases). The CDR3 length is 15 residues. Germline assignment: CDR1 SGHTA and CDR2 FQGNSA. V dropped 5 bases and J dropped 2 bases, with 16 bases sitting between them.

The chain joins TRBV30 to TRBJ2-1; TRBD2 aligns across 7 bases. Germline V gene lookup returns CDR1 GTSNPN and CDR2 SVGIG (reference sequence). The trim removed 2 bases at V and 4 bases at J, leaving 8 bases unmatched. CDR3 length equals 15 residues. The CDR3 here is CAWSWGTGGYNEQFF. DNA for the CDR3: TGTGCCTGGAGTTGGGGTACGGGAGGTTACAATGAGCAGTTCTTC.

The CDR3 loop is CASRSSYNSPLHF. The CDR3, as DNA: TGTGCCAGCAGGAGCTCCTATAATTCACCCCTCCACTTT. V gene TRBV6-4 combines with J gene TRBJ1-6; D is ambiguous. V was cut by 6 bases and J by 0 bases, with 3 bases left in between. Germline-derived CDR1 and CDR2 are MRHNA and SNTAGT. The CDR3 sequence is 13 residues long.

V and J are TRBV9 and TRBJ2-3; no reliable D call. CDR1 is SGDLS and CDR2 is YYNGEE in the germline V gene. Trimming removed 0 bases at V and 1 base at J, with 12 bases between. The CDR3 has 16 amino acids. The CDR3: CASSVEGGGGTDTQYF. In DNA, the CDR3 is TGTGCCAGCAGCGTAGAAGGTGGCGGAGGCACAGATACGCAGTATTTT. The variable domain in full, with the rest retrieved from reference TRBV9 and TRBJ2-3, is DSGVTQTPKHLITATGQRVTLRCSPRSGDLSVYWYQQSLDQGLQFLIQYYNGEERAKGNILERFSAQQFPDLHSELNLSSLELGDSALYFCASSVEGGGGTDTQYFGPGTRLTVL.

V and J are TRBV27 and TRBJ1-2; a possible D gene is TRBD1 (5 bases). Germline V CDR1 and CDR2: MNHEY, SMNVEV (reference sequence). V lost 2 bases and J 5 bases, leaving 12 bases between the germline ends. The CDR3 is 14 amino acids. This CDR3 reads CASSLLGEDYGYTF. Here the CDR3 DNA reads TGTGCCAGCAGTTTACTAGGGGAGGATTATGGCTACACCTTC.

This rearrangement joins TRBV18 to TRBJ2-1, with TRBD2 matching over 9 bases. This CDR3 is 15 amino acids long. V dropped 0 bases and J dropped 4; count of bases not matched to a gene: 1. Germline loops: CDR1 KGHSH, CDR2 LQKENI. CDR3 DNA: TGTGCCAGCTCACCACCAACTAGCGGGTACAATGAGCAGTTCTTC. This codes for CASSPPTSGYNEQFF.

For the CDR3, the DNA is TGCAGCGGAACAAGGTCATCCGGGGCGGATGAGCAGTTCTTC. It specifies CSGTRSSGADEQFF. The chain combines TRBV29-1 with TRBJ2-1; D might be TRBD1 or TRBD2, each matching 5 bases. V was trimmed by 7 bases and J by 8 bases, leaving 21 bases between them. CDR1 is SQVTM, CDR2 ANQGSEA, per germline. This CDR3 is 14 amino acids long.

The rearrangement joins TRBV9 to TRBJ2-3; D is perhaps TRBD2 (7 bases). The CDR3 contains 15 residues. V lost 2 bases to trimming and J lost 4 bases, with 14 bases between them. In germline, CDR1 is SGDLS, CDR2 YYNGEE. The CDR3 loop is CASSVAGAPADTQYF. The DNA of the CDR3 is TGTGCCAGCAGCGTGGCGGGGGCCCCCGCAGATACGCAGTATTTT.

The rearrangement links TRBV9 to TRBJ1-1, with D uncertain. The CDR3 is made up of 15 amino acids. The germline CDR1 and CDR2 sequences are SGDLS and YYNGEE. Deletions cut 0 bases from V and 2 bases from J, with 11 bases between. The CDR3 DNA reads as TGTGCCAGCAGCGTAGGCCCAGAGAGAAACACTGAAGCTTTCTTT. It encodes CASSVGPERNTEAFF. The full variable domain, completed using reference TRBV9 and TRBJ1-1, is DSGVTQTPKHLITATGQRVTLRCSPRSGDLSVYWYQQSLDQGLQFLIQYYNGEERAKGNILERFSAQQFPDLHSELNLSSLELGDSALYFCASSVGPERNTEAFFGQGTRLTVV.

The rearrangement uses TRBV27 and TRBJ2-2, with D possibly TRBD1 on 6 matching bases. V lost 5 bases and J lost 6, with 13 bases in between. Germline V gives CDR1 MNHEY, CDR2 SMNVEV (reference sequence). This CDR3 contains 14 residues. This CDR3 is CASSQQGSPGELFF. CDR3 nucleotide sequence: TGTGCCAGCAGTCAACAGGGATCCCCCGGGGAGCTGTTTTTT.

Only a few counts were recorded for this clone. The chain links TRBV14 to TRBJ2-3, with D hard to call. Germline V gene sequence: CDR1 SGHDN, CDR2 FVKESK. The CDR3 is made up of 12 amino acids. Deletions cut 4 bases from V and 3 bases from J, with 5 bases between. In nucleotides, the CDR3 is TGTGCCAGCAGCCCCTGGACAGATACGCAGTATTTT. It specifies CASSPWTDTQYF.

The J gene is TRBJ2-7, the V gene TRBV7-3, with D unresolved. V lost 1 base and J lost 4, with 8 bases in between. Germline V gene sequence: CDR1 SGHTA, CDR2 FQGTGA. This CDR3 has 13 amino acids. CDR3 DNA sequence: TGTGCCAGCAGCTTAAAAGGTGGTTACGAGCAGTACTTC. Translated, it gives CASSLKGGYEQYF.

This clone was recorded once. The chain combines TRBV14 with TRBJ2-7, with 12 bases that match TRBD2. Germline loops: CDR1 SGHDN, CDR2 FVKESK. Unmatched junction bases numbered 8, after V lost 5 bases and J lost 6 bases. This CDR3 contains 15 residues. The DNA for the CDR3 is TGTGCCAGCAGCGTTCGGACTAGCGGGAATTCCGAGCAGTACTTC. Protein product: CASSVRTSGNSEQYF.

The chain is built from TRBV10-2 and TRBJ2-1; 7 bases line up with TRBD2. CDR1 is WSHSY and CDR2 is SAAADI in the germline V gene. The junction had 1 base not matched to a gene; V was cut back by 6 bases and J by 5 bases. The CDR3 extends over 12 amino acids. The CDR3 region is CASSSGDNEQFF. The CDR3 DNA sequence: TGCGCCAGCAGCAGCGGGGACAATGAGCAGTTCTTC.

V usage is TRBV10-3 and J usage is TRBJ1-1, with D tentatively TRBD1 (6 bases). The germline gives CDR1 ENHRY, CDR2 SYGVKD. CDR3 size: 13 residues. V lost 8 bases and J lost 1, with 11 bases in between. CDR3 in DNA: TGTGCCATCGCGAACAGGGAGAACACTGAAGCTTTCTTT. This translates into CAIANRENTEAFF.

The chain's CDR3 is CASRPRQDEQFF. The CDR3 DNA sequence: TGTGCCAGCAGACCTAGACAGGATGAGCAGTTCTTC. V and J are TRBV6-6 and TRBJ2-1; tentatively, D is TRBD1 (6 bases). Germline V gene lookup returns CDR1 MNHNY and CDR2 SVGAGI (reference sequence). The CDR3 runs to 12 residues. V dropped 6 bases and J dropped 8 bases, with 11 bases sitting between them.